These 17 T cell receptor beta chains came from one sample sequenced in a study of regulatory dendritic cells for organ transplantation. Profiled with immunoSEQ multiplex PCR; TCRdb holds only in-frame clones, not every one. The sample has tens of thousands of clones, over 60% seen once. The sequencing input was memory CD4+ T cells from blood. Subset meaning: CD45RO+ memory T cells. Receptors were obtained from a human donor in good health.

By share, this clone counts as medium-sized (0.01 to 0.1%). V is TRBV18 and J is TRBJ2-7; D may be TRBD1 or TRBD2 (5 bases each). The germline gives CDR1 KGHSH, CDR2 LQKENI. The CDR3 loop spans 18 amino acids. Trimming took 1 base from V and 0 from J, leaving 19 bases between them. Here the CDR3 reads CASSPQGPSFSVSYEQYF. The CDR3 DNA reads as TGTGCCAGCTCACCACAGGGACCGTCATTCTCGGTCTCCTACGAGCAGTACTTC.

The chain has TRBV4-1 and TRBJ1-2; D possibly corresponds to TRBD1 (6 bases). Per germline, CDR1 MGHRA and CDR2 YSYEKL. The CDR3 has 14 amino acids. Trimming took off 1 base at V and 5 bases at J, with 11 bases between the two ends. The CDR3: CASSQVPGAYGYTF. The CDR3 bases are TGCGCCAGCAGCCAAGTTCCAGGGGCATATGGCTACACCTTC.

The chain has TRBV18 and TRBJ1-4; D is unresolved. Trimming removed 4 bases from V and 0 bases from J, with 12 bases in between. The CDR3 runs to 16 residues. Per germline, CDR1 KGHSH and CDR2 LQKENI. The chain's CDR3 is CASSLETDTTNEKLFF. In DNA form, the CDR3 reads TGTGCCAGCTCACTCGAGACGGATACAACTAATGAAAAACTGTTTTTT.

This chain links TRBV9 with TRBJ1-6; D remains unclear. This CDR3 has 15 residues. Per the germline V gene, CDR1 is SGDLS and CDR2 is YYNGEE. V was trimmed by 5 bases and J by 6 bases, leaving 15 bases between them. This CDR3 is CASSRNAGFNSPLHF. The CDR3 nucleotides read TGTGCCAGCAGTCGGAACGCGGGGTTTAATTCACCCCTCCACTTT.

This sequence joins TRBV14 and TRBJ2-5, with a tentative D call TRBD1 (6 bases). Germline values: CDR1 SGHDN, CDR2 FVKESK. The CDR3 contains 15 residues. The V and J ends lost 0 bases and 5 bases respectively, with 13 bases between them. The CDR3 is CASSQDWPGVETQYF. The DNA for the CDR3 is TGTGCCAGCAGCCAAGACTGGCCAGGGGTGGAGACCCAGTACTTC.

The chain employs TRBV7-9 and TRBJ1-2; no clear D. CDR1 SEHNR and CDR2 FQNEAQ come from the germline V gene (reference sequence). This CDR3 has 15 amino acids. V was pared by 1 base and J by 6 bases, with 15 bases between. CDR3 in DNA: TGTGCCAGCAGCTTAGAGGCCGCCCGGGAAGATGGCTACACCTTC. Its protein is CASSLEAAREDGYTF.

Here the CDR3 reads CASTRDRGGYGYTF. The DNA for the CDR3 is TGTGCCAGCACCCGGGACAGGGGAGGTTATGGCTACACCTTC. V gene TRBV7-2 combines with J gene TRBJ1-2, with 10 bases matching TRBD1. V dropped 7 bases and J dropped 5; count of bases not matched to a gene: 7. Germline V gene lookup returns CDR1 SGHTA and CDR2 FQGNSA. The CDR3 covers 14 residues.

The chain recombines TRBV28 with TRBJ2-5, with D perhaps matching TRBD1 (6 bases). This CDR3 region has 14 residues. Germline lookup yields CDR1 MDHEN and CDR2 SYDVKM. Trimming took 5 bases from V and 2 from J, leaving 12 bases between them. CDR3 DNA sequence: TGTGCCAGCAGTCAAGGACAGAAACAAGAGACCCAGTACTTC. Protein sequence: CASSQGQKQETQYF.

J is TRBJ1-1 and V is TRBV7-8; D possibly corresponds to TRBD1 (5 bases). The CDR3 has 13 residues. The germline V gene has CDR1 SGHVS and CDR2 FQNEAQ. V was shortened by 1 base and J by 6 bases, with 9 bases between the two germline ends. The CDR3 protein is CASSLDRGPEAFF. Here the CDR3 DNA reads TGTGCCAGCAGCTTAGACCGGGGCCCTGAAGCTTTCTTT.

The chain joins TRBV28 to TRBJ2-1; the D call may be TRBD1 or TRBD2 (5 bases each). V lost 9 bases to trimming and J lost 2 bases, with 8 bases between them. Germline CDR1 reads MDHEN; CDR2 reads SYDVKM. CDR3 length: 12 residues. This CDR3 reads CASPGPYNEQFF. The CDR3 DNA is TGTGCCAGTCCGGGGCCCTACAATGAGCAGTTCTTC.

The chain carries TRBV28 and TRBJ1-4, with D perhaps TRBD1 (6 bases). CDR3 size: 17 residues. The ends were cut back, 6 bases at V and 4 bases at J, with 21 bases in the middle. From germline, CDR1 is MDHEN and CDR2 SYDVKM. CDR3 sequence reads: CASSDSIDRRINEKLFF. The CDR3 DNA reads as TGTGCCAGCAGCGACAGTATTGACAGGCGGATTAATGAAAAACTGTTTTTT.

This chain joins TRBV7-8 and TRBJ2-5; 7 nucleotides match TRBD1. V trimming: 5 bases; J trimming: 5 bases; junction bases outside the gene matches: 14. This CDR3 has 16 amino acids. Germline CDR1 and CDR2: SGHVS and FQNEAQ. DNA for the CDR3: TGTGCCAGCAGCCAAACAACCGGGACCAGGGGGGAGACCCAGTACTTC. It is translated as CASSQTTGTRGETQYF.

The chain couples TRBV5-4 to TRBJ2-7; D is unclear. The CDR3 runs 11 residues. Looked up from germline, CDR1 is SGHNT and CDR2 is YYREEE (reference sequence). Trimming removed 4 bases at V and 2 bases at J, with 4 bases between. CDR3: CASSGPYEQYF. The CDR3 DNA sequence: TGTGCCAGCAGCGGCCCCTACGAGCAGTACTTC. The variable domain in full, completed from reference TRBV5-4 and TRBJ2-7, reads ETGVTQSPTHLIKTRGQQVTLRCSSQSGHNTVSWYQQALGQGPQFIFQYYREEENGRGNFPPRFSGLQFPNYSSELNVNALELDDSALYLCASSGPYEQYFGPGTRLTVT.

V and J are TRBV27 and TRBJ2-3, with 9 bases aligning to TRBD1. The CDR3 consists of 14 residues. V trimming: 10 bases; J trimming: 0 bases; junction bases outside the gene matches: 5. From germline, CDR1 is MNHEY and CDR2 SMNVEV (reference sequence). The CDR3 loop reads CATRGQGSTDTQYF. The DNA for the CDR3 is TGTGCCACGCGGGGACAGGGTAGCACAGATACGCAGTATTTT.

This chain uses TRBV28 with TRBJ1-2; possibly TRBD1 for D (5 bases). Germline assignment: CDR1 MDHEN and CDR2 SYDVKM. V lost 8 bases, J lost 2 bases, and 15 bases lay in between. CDR3 length: 14 residues. CDR3 DNA sequence: TGTGCCAGCTGGGGAGAGGGGAGGAACTATGGCTACACCTTC. This sequence encodes CASWGEGRNYGYTF.

V gene TRBV2 combines with J gene TRBJ2-7; TRBD2 matches at 8 bases. With 6 bases clipped from V and 0 bases from J, the junction kept 7 bases outside the gene matches. The germline CDR1 and CDR2 sequences are SNHLY and FYNNEI. The length of the CDR3 is 15 residues. CDR3 protein: CASRNSGALSYEQYF. CDR3 DNA sequence: TGTGCCAGCAGGAATAGCGGGGCCCTCTCCTACGAGCAGTACTTC.

For the CDR3, the DNA is TGTGCCAGCAGCATTTCTACAGGGAGGTCTGAAGCTTTCTTT. Its translation is CASSISTGRSEAFF. The rearrangement joins TRBV5-4 to TRBJ1-1; D may be TRBD1 (6 bases). Germline-derived CDR1 and CDR2 are SGHNT and YYREEE (reference sequence). V was pared by 4 bases and J by 6 bases, with 16 bases between. This CDR3 is 14 amino acids long.